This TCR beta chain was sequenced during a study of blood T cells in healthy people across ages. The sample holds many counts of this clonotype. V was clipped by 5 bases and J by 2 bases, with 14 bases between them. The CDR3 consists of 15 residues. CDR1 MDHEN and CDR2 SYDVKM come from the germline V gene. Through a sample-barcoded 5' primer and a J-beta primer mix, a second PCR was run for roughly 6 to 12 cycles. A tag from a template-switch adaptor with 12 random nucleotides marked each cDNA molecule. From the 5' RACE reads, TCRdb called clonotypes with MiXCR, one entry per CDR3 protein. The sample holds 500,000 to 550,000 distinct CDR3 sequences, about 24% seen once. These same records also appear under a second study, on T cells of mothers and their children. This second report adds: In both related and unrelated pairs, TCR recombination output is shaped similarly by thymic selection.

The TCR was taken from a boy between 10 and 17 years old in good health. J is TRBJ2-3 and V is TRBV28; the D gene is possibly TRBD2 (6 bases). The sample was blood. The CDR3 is CASSPRGGITDTQYF. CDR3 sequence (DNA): TGTGCCAGCAGTCCACGTGGAGGGATCACAGATACGCAGTATTTT.